The 2 T cell receptor beta chains given below trace back to one sample, sequenced in a study of beta chain features in type 1 diabetes. Study observations and caveats: People with Type 1 diabetes carried modestly yet significantly shorter TCRB CDR3s in all four CD4+ subsets.

These receptors' antigens are unknown. Expressed TCRB transcripts got sequenced, as all isolated RNA was reverse transcribed. Generated by immunoSEQ multiplex PCR, the TCRdb table keeps only in-frame clones and is missing some. The sample holds about 260,000 clones, 20% seen once. The sequencing input was naive CD4+ T cells from blood. The source of these receptors is a woman aged 40 to 50 with type 1 diabetes.

This clone was counted between two and nine times. The V gene is TRBV27, the J gene TRBJ1-1; 10 nucleotides align to TRBD1. Trimming at V came to 6 bases and at J to 3 bases, leaving 4 bases not matched to a gene. This CDR3 has 14 amino acids. The V gene's germline CDR1 is MNHEY and CDR2 SMNVEV (reference sequence). Here the CDR3 reads CASSWDRGDTEAFF. For the CDR3, the DNA is TGTGCCAGCAGCTGGGACAGGGGTGACACTGAAGCTTTCTTT.

The V and J genes are TRBV7-9 and TRBJ2-7, with 7 nucleotides matching TRBD1. This CDR3 has 14 amino acids. The J segment lost 3 bases and the V segment lost 8 bases, leaving 10 bases of the junction unmatched. Germline CDR1 SEHNR, CDR2 FQNEAQ (reference sequence). The DNA of the CDR3 is TGTGCCAGCGAGCTCGGGGACAGTTACTACGAGCAGTACTTC. Protein sequence: CASELGDSYYEQYF.